A single sample is the source of the 5 T cell receptor beta chains below, sequenced in a study of blood T cells in healthy people across ages (dated by TCRdb to between 2014 and 2016). Library preparation used 5' RACE. Sequencing relied on an Illumina HiSeq 2500. A second PCR of about 6 to 12 cycles was performed with a sample-barcoded 5' primer and a J-beta primer mix. The public reads were reprocessed in TCRdb via fastp at Q25 and MiXCR, keeping in-frame beta chains. Rows with a matching CDR3 protein are joined into one entry that keeps the most common DNA and genes. Recorded for this sample are 550,000 to 600,000 distinct CDR3 sequences; approximately 27% of them occurred a single time. Of the sample, less than 20% falls within the top ten clones. What was sequenced was blood. These receptors were collected from a woman in her 70s in good health.

This clonotype was seen once. V is TRBV20-1 and J is TRBJ1-2; 10 nucleotides line up with TRBD1. Per the germline V gene, CDR1 is DFQATT and CDR2 is SNEGSKA (reference sequence). CDR3 length equals 15 residues. Trimming took 5 bases from V and 4 from J; bases not matched to a gene: 10. The CDR3 is CSAQERDRGGYGYTF. The CDR3 DNA sequence: TGCAGTGCTCAAGAAAGGGACAGGGGAGGCTATGGCTACACCTTC.

This clonotype has more than one count but fewer than ten. The gene calls are TRBV2 and TRBJ2-3; 8 bases map to TRBD2. This CDR3 spans 18 amino acids. CDR1 is SNHLY and CDR2 is FYNNEI in the germline V gene. After removal of 7 bases from V and 0 bases from J, the junction contained 15 bases not matched to a gene. CDR3 sequence: CASKAGSGGPPSTDTQYF. As DNA, the CDR3 is TGTGCCAGCAAAGCGGGAAGCGGGGGACCGCCCAGCACAGATACGCAGTATTTT.

There are a few counts of this clonotype. The J gene is TRBJ2-7, the V gene TRBV7-2; no firm D call. CDR1 is SGHTA and CDR2 is FQGNSA in the germline V gene. The CDR3 sequence is 14 residues long. Trimming took 5 bases from V and 9 from J, leaving 20 bases between them. As DNA, the CDR3 is TGTGCCAGCAGCCAAGGTGGTTGGGCACCTCGGCAGTACTTC. Protein: CASSQGGWAPRQYF.

This clonotype was detected many times. The gene calls are TRBV29-1 and TRBJ2-5; TRBD1 matches at 7 bases. The V segment lost 6 bases and the J segment 3 bases; nucleotides outside the gene matches: 10. Germline V lookup: CDR1 SQVTM, CDR2 ANQGSEA. This CDR3 contains 14 residues. CDR3: CSVQRTGVKETQYF. As DNA, the CDR3 is TGCAGCGTACAGAGAACAGGGGTTAAAGAGACCCAGTACTTC.

This clonotype was counted only a few times. V gene TRBV3-1 combines with J gene TRBJ2-5; D is perhaps TRBD1 or TRBD2 (5 bases each). Germline V gene data show CDR1 as LGHDT and CDR2 as YNNKEL (reference sequence). This CDR3 region has 13 residues. The V end lost 4 bases, the J end lost 11 bases, and 17 bases lay between the germline ends. The CDR3 sequence: CASSPPYGTGQYF. In nucleotides, the CDR3 is TGTGCCAGCAGCCCACCCTACGGGACGGGGCAGTACTTC.